This T cell receptor (beta chain) comes out of a study of OX40 agonist ivuxolimab in advanced cancers. The CDR3 is made up of 13 amino acids. Germline values: CDR1 MNHNY, CDR2 SVGAGI (reference sequence). V lost 10 bases to trimming and J lost 8 bases, with 17 bases between them. Sequencing was performed with immunoSEQ multiplex PCR; in TCRdb, only in-frame clones are kept and a portion is missing. Among roughly 38,000 clones listed, about 86% were seen once. Sequences were derived from CD4+ or CD8+ T cells sorted from blood, sampled in a trial of the OX40 agonist ivuxolimab. The receptor's source is an adult with an advanced solid tumor such as melanoma, head and neck, liver or kidney cancer. V usage is TRBV6-6 and J usage is TRBJ1-4, with a tentative D call TRBD1 (5 bases). As DNA, the CDR3 is TGTGCCATCGCCGGGACGGAGAAGGAAAAACTGTTTTTT. The encoded protein is CAIAGTEKEKLFF.